This entry describes one TCR beta chain. What it recognizes is unknown. With 0 bases removed from V and 3 bases from J, the gap between germline ends came to 5 bases. The CDR3 runs to 13 residues. Germline assignment: CDR1 DFQATT and CDR2 SNEGSKA (reference sequence). Donors gave about 10 milliliters of peripheral blood apiece. Per individual sample, total RNA of at least 5.5 micrograms was extracted. Using a J-beta primer mix together with a sample-barcoded 5' primer, a second PCR was run for roughly 6 to 12 cycles. TCRdb fed the 5' RACE reads into MiXCR, producing one record per CDR3 protein. This table holds 700,000 or so distinct CDR3 sequences, 40% to 45% found once. This specimen comes from a study of blood T cells in healthy people across ages. Study-wide results and limits: In these data, TCR beta diversity tracked strongly with naive T cell percentage.

The chain couples TRBV20-1 to TRBJ2-2; D ambiguous. Specimen: blood. This TCR came from a man older than 75 in good health. The CDR3 DNA follows: TGCAGTGCTAGAGATGTCGACACCGGGGAGCTGTTTTTT. It translates to CSARDVDTGELFF.